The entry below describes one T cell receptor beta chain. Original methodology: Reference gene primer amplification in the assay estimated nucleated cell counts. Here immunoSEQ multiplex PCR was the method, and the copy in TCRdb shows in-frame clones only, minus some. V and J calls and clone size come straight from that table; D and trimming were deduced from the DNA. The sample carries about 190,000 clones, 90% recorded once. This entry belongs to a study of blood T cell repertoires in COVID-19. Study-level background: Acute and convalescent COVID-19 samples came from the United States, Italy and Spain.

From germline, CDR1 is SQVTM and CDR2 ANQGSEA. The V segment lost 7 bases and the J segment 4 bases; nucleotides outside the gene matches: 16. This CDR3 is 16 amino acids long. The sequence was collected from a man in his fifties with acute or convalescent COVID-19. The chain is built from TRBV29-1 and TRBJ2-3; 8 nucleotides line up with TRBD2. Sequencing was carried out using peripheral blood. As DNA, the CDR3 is TGCAGCGCAATCAGCGGGAGCCCCAAAAGCCCAGATACGCAGTATTTT. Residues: CSAISGSPKSPDTQYF.